This T cell receptor (beta chain) was recovered during a study of shared clonotypes between healthy human individuals (dated by TCRdb to 2019 to 2021). At the level of the whole study: The cohort comprised two women and three men aged 18 to 49 years. To estimate repertoire size and how much clonotypes are shared between individuals, the study performed deep sequencing of blood TCR repertoires from roughly five healthy adults. For each donor, three plates each were used for CD4 naive and CD4 memory, two plates were used for CD8 naive, and one plate was used for CD8 memory. To increase sequencing depth and limit assay-specific biases, TCR repertoire library preparation and sequencing were carried out by different laboratories using diverse techniques. Per donor, leukapheresis produced somewhere between about 0.8 and 9 billion PBMCs.

Here is what the overall study found, with its caveats: Because the study included a small number of donors, the genetic and exposure-history diversity represented was limited. Compared with non-shared clonotypes, clonotypes shared by all four sorted-subset donors had higher generation probabilities. Based on pairwise subsampling, the degree of clonotype sharing among donors was expected to be affected by sequencing depth. Rarefaction of sorted-subset datasets indicated incomplete sequencing despite the large sequencing depth. Sharing across a handful of donors was observed for about 5% of naive CD4, over 3% of naive CD8, about 2.5% of memory CD4, and roughly 0.4% of memory CD8 clonotypes. Sampling was limited to blood, and TCR repertoires in tissue likely differ from TCR repertoires in blood. Naive subsets generally had larger estimated clonotype richness than memory subsets did.

CD8 naive samples consisted of CD45RO-negative cells that were positively selected for CCR7, yielding a CD45RA+CCR7+ population without TemRA cells. Healthy HIV-negative adults with no recently reported acute infections or vaccinations were included as donors. Every donor was a Caucasian adult living in Nashville, Tennessee, USA. After blood collection by leukapheresis, PBMCs were isolated using Ficoll-Histopaque density gradient centrifugation and then cryopreserved in the vapor phase of liquid nitrogen. Analytical flow cytometry was used to check the purity and quantity of every magnetically sorted T cell population. Genomic DNA was isolated from each sorted fraction and quantified by UV absorbance on a Nanodrop 2000c. CDR1 and CDR2, looked up from the germline V gene (reference sequence), are GTSNPN and SVGIG. The trim is 0 bases for V and 1 base for J, with a gap of 12 bases between the germline ends. Measured from the cysteine to the phenylalanine, the CDR3 is 15 residues long. Just the 45-base CDR3 DNA is kept, in frame starting at base 1.

About this clone: The antigen it recognizes is unknown. No quality values exist for individual bases; no much larger clone is one base distant.

Using the deep immunoSEQ assay, multiplex PCR amplified TCR CDR3 regions from genomic DNA. Genomic DNA extracted from each cell subset was distributed evenly over all wells of several immunoSEQ 96-well plates, and each plate served as one replicate. Each replicate PCR for sorted subsets received about 220 ng genomic DNA, equal to some 32,000 T cell genomes. The purified libraries were quantified using a Qubit 3.0 fluorometer, sized with a Bioanalyzer 2100, and then quantified again using the KAPA Library Quantification kit. A separate single-read 150-cycle Illumina NextSeq 550 flow cell was used to sequence each immunoSEQ 96-well plate. The published analysis was carried out like this. Because the immunoSEQ output held only junctional sequences and lacked quality scores, the filtering could not match the filtering applied to full-length reads. Sequences were annotated with PyIR, a Python wrapper for IgBLAST v1.9, using IMGT germline references to assign V/J genes and CDR3. Any read was removed if the V/J assignment was weak (E-value above 1e-6), the CDR3 was missing, or the read contained stop codons, out-of-frame junctions, or ambiguous translated residues. V3J clonotypes were defined by identical inferred V gene, J gene, and CDR3 amino acid sequence. The percentage overlap between two repertoires was calculated by dividing the number of shared unique clonotypes by the size of the smaller repertoire. Repertoire richness was assessed with RTK rarefaction, the Chao1 estimator, and Recon v2.1 estimates of unobserved clonotypes. Generation probabilities were computed with OLGA for all TCRbeta clonotypes obtained by the gDNA method from several donors. The source is immuneACCESS, and TCRdb retained only in-frame sequences with V and J called. Part of the clones is not carried over; for the studies checked, unresolved V genes explain less than half of this, and the remainder is unexplained. The V and J calls and the clone size are those of that table, but D and trimming were determined from the DNA. Recorded for this sample are just over 2,000,000 clones; over 85% of them occurred a single time. The ten largest clones add up to 0.9% to 1.3% of the sample.

This TCR was sampled from a young man in good health. This chain joins TRBV30 to TRBJ2-5; the D gene lacks a confident call. The sequencing input was naive CD8+ T cells sorted from blood. The label giving this sample's cell subset or site can be read as: CD45RA+CCR7+. CDR3 protein: CAWSVRLLPQETQYF. Here is the DNA: TGTGCCTGGAGTGTACGGCTCTTACCCCAAGAGACCCAGTACTTC. The full variable domain, completed from the reference TRBV30 and TRBJ2-5 proteins outside the CDR3, reads SQTIHQWPATLVQPVGSPLSLECTVEGTSNPNLYWYRQAAGRGLQLLFYSVGIGQISSEVPQNLSASRPQDRQFILSSKKLLLSDSGFYLCAWSVRLLPQETQYFGPGTRLLVL.